These 32 T cell receptor beta chains were sequenced from one sample in a study of blood T cell repertoires in COVID-19. Clones were read by immunoSEQ multiplex PCR, and TCRdb kept only the in-frame ones, dropping some. Altogether hundreds of thousands of clones are present, roughly 86% being singletons, with the ten largest covering less than 3.5%. Input material: PBMCs or T cells enriched from blood (not recorded which). All receptors derive from a woman aged 45-65 years who had been exposed to COVID-19.

This sequence joins TRBV5-1 and TRBJ2-5; 10 nucleotides align to TRBD1. The V gene end was trimmed by 4 bases and the J gene end by 5 bases; junction bases not matched to a gene: 8. From germline, CDR1 is SGHRS and CDR2 YFSETQ. This CDR3 is built from 15 residues. This CDR3 is CASSRGQGSSETQYF. CDR3 coding DNA: TGCGCCAGCAGCCGGGGACAGGGGTCCAGTGAGACCCAGTACTTC. Looking up the rest from reference TRBV5-1 and TRBJ2-5 gives the full variable domain: KAGVTQTPRYLIKTRGQQVTLSCSPISGHRSVSWYQQTPGQGLQFLFEYFSETQRNKGNFPGRFSGRQFSNSRSEMNVSTLELGDSALYLCASSRGQGSSETQYFGPGTRLLVL.

This clone was observed a few times. The rearrangement joins TRBV7-9 to TRBJ1-1; the match to TRBD1 covers 9 bases. The CDR3 length is 15 residues. In germline, CDR1 is SEHNR, CDR2 FQNEAQ (reference sequence). V shed 5 bases, J shed 5 bases, and the junction held 9 bases outside the gene matches. CDR3 DNA sequence: TGTGCCAGCAGCCCTGGGGACAGGGAGGGAACTGAAGCTTTCTTT. Amino acid sequence: CASSPGDREGTEAFF.

The rearrangement joins TRBV7-2 to TRBJ1-5, with D possibly TRBD1 on 6 matching bases. The V and J ends lost 4 bases and 5 bases respectively, with 9 bases between them. The CDR3 is 13 residues long. Germline CDR1 is SGHTA and CDR2 is FQGNSA. This chain's CDR3 is CASSWTVYQPQHF. DNA of the CDR3: TGTGCCAGCAGCTGGACAGTATATCAGCCCCAGCATTTT.

The CDR3 is CASSQKDRGVTEAFF. The CDR3, as DNA: TGTGCCAGCAGCCAAAAGGACAGGGGAGTCACTGAAGCTTTCTTT. The V and J genes are TRBV3-1 (or the pseudogene TRBV3-2) and TRBJ1-1, with TRBD1 identical over 9 bases. CDR1 and CDR2 (germline): LGHDT, YNNKEL (reference sequence). J gave up 4 bases and V 2 bases, and 5 bases lay outside the gene matches. This CDR3 region has 15 residues.

Only one count was recorded for this clone. The genes are TRBV15 and TRBJ1-5; TRBD1 might be the D (6 bases). V lost 2 bases and J lost 4, with 12 bases in between. The CDR3 consists of 15 residues. Germline CDR1 and CDR2: LNHNV and YYDKDF (reference sequence). CDR3 region: CATSRTQGLNQPQHF. The DNA of the CDR3 is TGTGCCACCAGCAGAACCCAGGGGCTTAATCAGCCCCAGCATTTT.

The chain links TRBV27 to TRBJ2-1; 14 bases are shared with TRBD2. J lost 7 bases, V lost 4 bases, and 3 bases had no gene match. The CDR3 spans 15 residues. CDR1 and CDR2 (germline): MNHEY, SMNVEV (reference sequence). This CDR3 reads CASSSGTSGGNEQFF. The CDR3 DNA reads as TGTGCCAGCAGTTCCGGGACTAGCGGGGGAAATGAGCAGTTCTTC.

The V call is TRBV28, the J call TRBJ2-5; D might be TRBD1 (6 bases). The CDR3 has 14 amino acids. Per germline, CDR1 MDHEN and CDR2 SYDVKM. Deletions cut 3 bases from V and 1 base from J, with 9 bases between. The CDR3 spells CASSFSGVQETQYF. CDR3 in DNA: TGTGCCAGCAGTTTTTCAGGGGTCCAAGAGACCCAGTACTTC.

The V call is TRBV6-5, the J call TRBJ2-7; TRBD1 aligns across 10 bases. Germline V gene lookup returns CDR1 MNHEY and CDR2 SVGAGI. The trim removed 9 bases at V and 7 bases at J, leaving 12 bases unmatched. The CDR3 covers 14 residues. This chain's CDR3 is CASSDRQGAGEQYF. The DNA of the CDR3 is TGTGCCAGTTCCGATCGACAGGGGGCCGGAGAGCAGTACTTC.

CDR3 in DNA: TGTGCCAGCAGCCAAGGAGACAGGTGGTTGAATCCCGGGGAGCTGTTTTTT. It encodes CASSQGDRWLNPGELFF. This chain uses TRBV3-1 (or the pseudogene TRBV3-2) with TRBJ2-2; D may be TRBD1 (6 bases). The CDR3 is made up of 17 amino acids. Germline CDR1 LGHDT, CDR2 YNNKEL (reference sequence). Trimming removed 1 base at V and 6 bases at J, with 18 bases between.

The gene calls are TRBV5-1 and TRBJ2-5; the match to TRBD1 covers 8 bases. From germline, CDR1 is SGHRS and CDR2 YFSETQ. This CDR3 contains 13 residues. Losses at the gene ends were 8 bases for V and 2 bases for J; bases not matched to a gene: 5. The CDR3 nucleotides read TGCGCCAGTGGACAGGGAAAACAAGAGACCCAGTACTTC. Translation: CASGQGKQETQYF.

The genes are TRBV5-6 and TRBJ2-7; TRBD2 matches at 8 bases. The germline CDR1 and CDR2 sequences are SGHDT and YYEEEE. CDR3 length: 14 residues. V lost 4 bases and J lost 2; bases outside the gene matches: 5. This CDR3 is CASSRSGAPYEQYF. The CDR3 DNA reads TGTGCCAGCAGCCGTAGCGGGGCGCCCTACGAGCAGTACTTC.

This chain links TRBV19 with TRBJ2-7, with TRBD1 identical over 9 bases. Germline V gives CDR1 LNHDA, CDR2 SQIVND (reference sequence). The CDR3 is made up of 15 amino acids. With 4 bases clipped from V and 2 bases from J, the junction kept 6 bases outside the gene matches. As DNA, the CDR3 is TGTGCCAGTAGTAAATCCGGGACAGGGACCTACGAGCAGTACTTC. Amino acids: CASSKSGTGTYEQYF.

The sample holds one count of this clone. This chain connects TRBV27 to TRBJ1-3; 9 bases align to TRBD1. CDR1 and CDR2 (germline): MNHEY, SMNVEV (reference sequence). The CDR3 extends over 18 amino acids. V shed 5 bases and J 3 bases; nucleotides not matched to a gene: 14. In DNA, the CDR3 is TGTGCCAGCAGTCCCGTCGTGACAGGGGGGTTCTTTGGAAACACCATATATTTT. Amino acid sequence: CASSPVVTGGFFGNTIYF.

The genes are TRBV13 and TRBJ2-1; 7 bases are shared with TRBD1. CDR3 length equals 16 residues. CDR1 is PRHDT and CDR2 is FYEKMQ in the germline V gene (reference sequence). V trimming: 0 bases; J trimming: 4 bases; junction bases outside the gene matches: 6. The CDR3 here is CASSLGPGTAYNEQFF. The CDR3 nucleotides are TGTGCCAGCAGCTTAGGGCCCGGGACAGCATACAATGAGCAGTTCTTC. The full variable domain, with the rest looked up from reference TRBV13 and TRBJ2-1, is AAGVIQSPRHLIKEKRETATLKCYPIPRHDTVYWYQQGPGQDPQFLISFYEKMQSDKGSIPDRFSAQQFSDYHSELNMSSLELGDSALYFCASSLGPGTAYNEQFFGPGTRLTVL.

The chain joins TRBV10-2 to TRBJ1-6, with D unresolved. Deletions cut 6 bases from V and 4 bases from J, with 16 bases between. There are 16 residues in the CDR3. The V gene's germline CDR1 is WSHSY and CDR2 SAAADI. CDR3 nucleotide sequence: TGCGCCAGCAGCCCACAGAGCTCACATTATAATTCACCCCTCCACTTT. This encodes CASSPQSSHYNSPLHF.

The rearrangement uses TRBV3-1 (or the pseudogene TRBV3-2) and TRBJ1-6; possible D gene TRBD1, 5 bases. Looked up from germline, CDR1 is LGHDT and CDR2 is YNNKEL (reference sequence). The CDR3 has 16 amino acids. V was trimmed by 6 bases and J by 0 bases, leaving 12 bases between them. CDR3 residues: CASSRQLSSYNSPLHF. CDR3 nucleotide sequence: TGTGCCAGCAGTCGACAGCTTAGCTCCTATAATTCACCCCTCCACTTT.

The rearrangement uses TRBV28 and TRBJ1-6; D uncertain. The CDR3 extends over 13 amino acids. In germline, CDR1 is MDHEN, CDR2 SYDVKM. V was cut by 10 bases and J by 9 bases, with 16 bases left in between. CDR3 in DNA: TGTGCCACCCGTTCACTGGCAGGTTCACCCCTCCACTTT. This codes for CATRSLAGSPLHF.

The rearrangement uses TRBV2 and TRBJ2-3, with 9 bases matching TRBD2. The J segment lost 0 bases and the V segment lost 7 bases, leaving 5 bases of the junction unmatched. Germline-derived CDR1 and CDR2 are SNHLY and FYNNEI. The CDR3 is 15 amino acids. Here the CDR3 reads CASNERGVSTDTQYF. CDR3 in DNA: TGTGCCAGCAATGAGCGGGGGGTGAGCACAGATACGCAGTATTTT.

The rearrangement links TRBV4-2 to TRBJ2-1, with D hard to call. Germline V CDR1 and CDR2: LGHNA, YNFKEQ. The CDR3 length is 14 residues. V was cut by 0 bases and J by 9 bases, with 12 bases left in between. The CDR3: CASSQDIGWREQFF. Here the CDR3 DNA reads TGTGCCAGCAGCCAAGATATCGGGTGGCGTGAGCAGTTCTTC.

This chain joins TRBV24-1 and TRBJ1-5, with 9 positions matching TRBD1. This CDR3 spans 14 amino acids. CDR1 is KGHDR, CDR2 SFDVKD, per germline. V gave up 8 bases and J gave up 3 bases; unmatched junction bases: 4. The CDR3 DNA sequence: TGTGCCACCACCAGGACAGGGGACAATCAGCCCCAGCATTTT. It specifies CATTRTGDNQPQHF.

This chain connects TRBV5-6 to TRBJ2-7, with 11 positions matching TRBD1. CDR3 size: 14 residues. V dropped 5 bases and J dropped 6; count of bases not matched to a gene: 7. CDR1 is SGHDT, CDR2 YYEEEE, per germline. The CDR3 sequence: CASRWTGGMIEQYF. The CDR3 DNA reads as TGTGCCAGCAGATGGACAGGGGGCATGATCGAGCAGTACTTC.

The count of this clone is one. This chain links TRBV6-5 with TRBJ2-7; possible D gene TRBD2, 6 bases. CDR3 length: 14 residues. Germline CDR1 and CDR2: MNHEY and SVGAGI. Between the trimmed V and J ends, which lost 7 bases and 1 base, there was a span of 14 bases. The CDR3 DNA is TGTGCCAGCATCGCGGGATTCGGGTCCTACGAGCAGTACTTC. Protein product: CASIAGFGSYEQYF.

This clone has just one count. The V gene is TRBV5-4, the J gene TRBJ1-1; possibly TRBD1 for D (5 bases). V shed 4 bases and J shed 4 bases, with 17 bases lying between them. Germline values: CDR1 SGHNT, CDR2 YYREEE (reference sequence). The CDR3 consists of 15 residues. Here the CDR3 reads CASSQAAQGATEAFF. The DNA of the CDR3 is TGTGCCAGCAGCCAGGCGGCTCAAGGGGCCACTGAAGCTTTCTTT.

The rearrangement links TRBV10-3 to TRBJ1-2; the match to TRBD1 covers 8 bases. The CDR3 has 17 residues. V lost 3 bases and J lost 2; bases outside the gene matches: 11. Germline V gene data show CDR1 as ENHRY and CDR2 as SYGVKD. The CDR3 nucleotides are TGTGCCATCAGTGACCTCGGGACAGGCGCCCAAAACTATGGCTACACCTTC. Its protein product is CAISDLGTGAQNYGYTF.

This clone was recorded only once. The V gene is TRBV7-2, the J gene TRBJ1-2; D gene uncertain. Trimming cost V 5 bases and J 2 bases, with 9 bases left between them. CDR3 length equals 13 residues. The germline V gene has CDR1 SGHTA and CDR2 FQGNSA. The CDR3 loop is CASSRGSNYGYTF. The CDR3 region has the DNA TGTGCCAGCAGCAGAGGGAGCAACTATGGCTACACCTTC.

This chain uses TRBV11-2 with TRBJ1-4; D may be TRBD1 (6 bases). Germline V CDR1 and CDR2: SGHAT, FQNNGV. The CDR3 runs 18 residues. Trimming cost V 5 bases and J 0 bases, with 19 bases left between them. CDR3 in amino acids: CASSAGRLNRATNEKLFF. The DNA for the CDR3 is TGTGCCAGCAGCGCGGGCCGGTTAAACAGGGCAACTAATGAAAAACTGTTTTTT. The full variable domain, in which reference TRBV11-2 and TRBJ1-4 provide the parts outside the CDR3, is EAGVAQSPRYKIIEKRQSVAFWCNPISGHATLYWYQQILGQGPKLLIQFQNNGVVDDSQLPKDRFSAERLKGVDSTLKIQPAKLEDSAVYLCASSAGRLNRATNEKLFFGSGTQLSVL.

This chain uses TRBV5-1 with TRBJ2-7; D perhaps matches TRBD1 (5 bases). The CDR3 loop spans 14 amino acids. The germline V and J ends were trimmed by 0 bases and 3 bases, with 10 bases remaining between them. CDR1 is SGHRS, CDR2 YFSETQ, per germline. This chain's CDR3 is CASSLAVDSYEQYF. The CDR3 DNA is TGCGCCAGCAGCTTGGCCGTCGACAGCTACGAGCAGTACTTC.

The V and J genes are TRBV5-1 and TRBJ1-4; 8 bases align to TRBD1. This CDR3 spans 16 amino acids. With 3 bases clipped from V and 0 bases from J, the junction kept 4 bases outside the gene matches. Germline V CDR1 and CDR2: SGHRS, YFSETQ. Here the CDR3 reads CASSSDRGATNEKLFF. The CDR3 nucleotides read TGCGCCAGCAGCTCCGACAGGGGTGCAACTAATGAAAAACTGTTTTTT.

The genes are TRBV10-3 and TRBJ2-3, with 8 nucleotides matching TRBD2. Germline V gene sequence: CDR1 ENHRY, CDR2 SYGVKD. V trimming: 4 bases; J trimming: 1 base; junction bases outside the gene matches: 7. The CDR3 extends over 16 amino acids. CDR3 sequence reads: CAISAVGRAGTDTQYF. The CDR3 DNA is TGTGCCATCAGTGCAGTCGGGAGGGCCGGCACAGATACGCAGTATTTT.

The genes are TRBV7-9 and TRBJ2-5; TRBD1 is a possible D gene (6 bases). The V and J ends lost 6 bases and 0 bases respectively, with 14 bases between them. The CDR3 is 15 residues long. Germline V gives CDR1 SEHNR, CDR2 FQNEAQ (reference sequence). The CDR3 spells CASSRGEGDQETQYF. Written as DNA, the CDR3 is TGTGCCAGCAGTCGTGGAGAGGGGGACCAAGAGACCCAGTACTTC.

In DNA form, the CDR3 reads TGTGCCAGTAGTATAGGTGGGGGGACTGAAGCTTTCTTT. This encodes CASSIGGGTEAFF. This chain joins TRBV19 and TRBJ1-1, with a tentative D call TRBD1 (5 bases). Germline V gives CDR1 LNHDA, CDR2 SQIVND (reference sequence). V was trimmed by 1 base and J by 5 bases, leaving 8 bases between them. This CDR3 is built from 13 residues. The whole variable domain, remainder taken from reference TRBV19 and TRBJ1-1, is DGGITQSPKYLFRKEGQNVTLSCEQNLNHDAMYWYRQDPGQGLRLIYYSQIVNDFQKGDIAEGYSVSREKKESFPLTVTSAQKNPTAFYLCASSIGGGTEAFFGQGTRLTVV.

The V gene is TRBV28, the J gene TRBJ1-2, with D uncertain. Germline V gene sequence: CDR1 MDHEN, CDR2 SYDVKM. The CDR3 sequence is 11 residues long. V lost 7 bases to trimming and J lost 2 bases, with 5 bases between them. The CDR3 loop is CASTSNYGYTF. CDR3 DNA sequence: TGTGCCAGCACGTCGAACTATGGCTACACCTTC.